This is a list of T cell receptor beta chains from one sample in a study of cytomegalovirus exposure and HLA in healthy donors. The protocol was immunoSEQ multiplex PCR, while the TCRdb copy is restricted to in-frame clones and leaves out a portion. The data hold under 250,000 clones, with approximately 79% observed a single time. Material: PBMCs. These receptors were obtained from a man between 45 and 60 years old in good health and CMV-seronegative. CDR3s leave out the opening cysteine and the closing phenylalanine or tryptophan.

j_call v_call cdr3_aa
TRBJ2-7 TRBV30 AWSGPSGRYEQY
TRBJ1-2 TRBV6-1 ASSPGGGVYGYT
TRBJ2-7 TRBV7-6 ASSLGGTLSYEQY
TRBJ2-7 TRBV27 ASSFGTGTYEQY
TRBJ2-1 TRBV10-3 AIRAGLAGEFTSNEQF
TRBJ1-1 TRBV29-1 SVPPRIGQGASEAF
TRBJ1-4 TRBV7-6 ASSWGTGTTNEKLF
TRBJ2-7 TRBV5-4 ASSSRIDSYEQY
TRBJ1-5 TRBV28 ASSYYPGESNQPQH
TRBJ2-5 TRBV7-3 ASSLGLAAQETQY
TRBJ2-3 TRBV5-1 ASSLGLITDTQY
TRBJ2-3 TRBV29-1 SLARGTDTQY
TRBJ2-5 TRBV25-1 ASSDVRLAGIQETQY